Listed below are T cell receptor beta chains from one sample, sequenced in a study of regulatory T cells in long-lasting Graves disease. TCRdb re-called the multiplex PCR reads with MiXCR, one entry per CDR3 protein. The profile shows 400,000 to 500,000 distinct CDR3 sequences, roughly 21% of them singletons. Material: peripheral blood mononuclear cells (PBMCs), obtained when the disease was refractory, from a patient treated with antithyroid drugs. Receptors were obtained from a female donor with Graves disease. Both conserved end residues are trimmed from each CDR3. The order of the fields is J gene, V gene, CDR3 protein.

j_call: TRBJ2-7; v_call: TRBV28; cdr3_aa: ASSRLINYEQY
j_call: TRBJ1-1; v_call: TRBV15; cdr3_aa: ATSRESGENTEAF
j_call: TRBJ2-7; v_call: TRBV3-1; cdr3_aa: AGSQDSSGKYEQY
j_call: TRBJ1-1; v_call: TRBV5-4; cdr3_aa: ASSPQGKPQAF
j_call: TRBJ2-2; v_call: TRBV3-1; cdr3_aa: ASSWTSGKGGELF
j_call: TRBJ2-5; v_call: TRBV30; cdr3_aa: AWSPPPSVQETQY
j_call: TRBJ2-7; v_call: TRBV5-6; cdr3_aa: ASSRAGAPEQY
j_call: TRBJ1-5; v_call: TRBV10-3; cdr3_aa: AISRDRDNQPQH
j_call: TRBJ1-2; v_call: TRBV27; cdr3_aa: ASSPRGSAGYGYT
j_call: TRBJ2-2; v_call: TRBV2; cdr3_aa: ASSGPGTANTGELF
j_call: TRBJ2-1; v_call: TRBV12-3/TRBV12-4; cdr3_aa: ASSPLGDEQF
j_call: TRBJ2-5; v_call: TRBV28; cdr3_aa: ASSLGAYRGGRSETQY
j_call: TRBJ2-7; v_call: TRBV14; cdr3_aa: ASSQDSGRINYEQY
j_call: TRBJ2-4; v_call: TRBV20-1; cdr3_aa: SARDRGFLAKNIQY
j_call: TRBJ2-6; v_call: TRBV19; cdr3_aa: ASSMGVGGANVLT
j_call: TRBJ1-1; v_call: TRBV27; cdr3_aa: ASSYREGTEAF
j_call: TRBJ2-2; v_call: TRBV6-1; cdr3_aa: ASRISGTGELF
j_call: TRBJ2-7; v_call: TRBV25-1; cdr3_aa: ASSALDRVGDEQY